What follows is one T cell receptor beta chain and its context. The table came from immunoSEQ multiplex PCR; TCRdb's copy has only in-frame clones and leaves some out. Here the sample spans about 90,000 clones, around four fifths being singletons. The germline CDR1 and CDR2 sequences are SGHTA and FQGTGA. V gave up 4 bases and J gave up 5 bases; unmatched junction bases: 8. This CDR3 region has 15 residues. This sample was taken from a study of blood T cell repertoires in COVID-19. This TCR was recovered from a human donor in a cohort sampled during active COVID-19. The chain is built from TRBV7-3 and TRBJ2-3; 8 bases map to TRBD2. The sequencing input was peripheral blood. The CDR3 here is CASSSQRGSGDTQYF. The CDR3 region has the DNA TGTGCCAGCAGCTCCCAGCGGGGGAGCGGAGATACGCAGTATTTT.